This T cell receptor (beta chain) was identified during a study of response to subunit inactivated influenza vaccine. After removal of 4 bases from V and 3 bases from J, the junction contained 7 bases not matched to a gene. This CDR3 contains 14 residues. Looked up from germline, CDR1 is SQVTM and CDR2 is ANQGSEA. TCRdb analysed the RT-PCR reads with MiXCR anew, one entry per CDR3 protein. The table records more than 450,000 distinct CDR3 sequences, approximately 7.1% of them present only once. This clonotype was obtained from a man aged 50 to 75 who received an inactivated influenza vaccine. This chain links TRBV29-1 with TRBJ1-1; 8 nucleotides align to TRBD1. This material consisted of PBMCs from blood, taken less than 30 months after vaccination. CDR3 DNA: TGCAGCGTTGCCGCCAGGGGGCCTGACACTGAAGCTTTCTTT. The encoded protein is CSVAARGPDTEAFF.